Presented here are 7 T cell receptor beta chains from one specimen sequenced in a study of T cells after yellow fever vaccination. TCRdb processed the 5' RACE reads anew with MiXCR; each CDR3 protein has one entry. This table holds hundreds of thousands of distinct CDR3 sequences, approximately 13% found once. The input for sequencing was PBMCs, taken on the day of the yellow fever booster vaccination. The receptors originated from a man between 25 and 39 years old who received the YFV17D yellow fever vaccine.

This rearrangement joins TRBV29-1 to TRBJ1-2, with a tentative D call TRBD1 (5 bases). V was clipped by 4 bases and J by 8 bases, with 11 bases between them. The germline V gene has CDR1 SQVTM and CDR2 ANQGSEA. The CDR3 runs to 11 residues. CDR3 protein: CSVVQGYGYTF. In nucleotides, the CDR3 is TGCAGCGTTGTCCAGGGATACGGCTACACCTTC.

This clonotype was detected only a few times. The chain combines TRBV20-1 with TRBJ2-3, with 8 bases lining up with TRBD2. V shed 8 bases, J shed 6 bases, and the junction held 16 bases outside the gene matches. Germline V lookup: CDR1 DFQATT, CDR2 SNEGSKA (reference sequence). This CDR3 comprises 15 residues. The CDR3 DNA follows: TGCAGTCCGAGTACGTTGGCTAGCGGGCCGGATACGCAGTATTTT. Amino acid sequence: CSPSTLASGPDTQYF.

This clonotype has more than one count but fewer than ten. The chain joins TRBV7-9 to TRBJ2-5; TRBD1 matches 9 bases. V was clipped by 3 bases and J by 2 bases; unmatched bases: 19. This CDR3 has 20 residues. CDR1 is SEHNR, CDR2 FQNEAQ, per germline (reference sequence). The CDR3 sequence is CASSFPNPDRGRTYQETQYF. For the CDR3, the DNA is TGTGCCAGCAGCTTTCCAAACCCGGACAGGGGAAGAACGTATCAAGAGACCCAGTACTTC. The full variable domain, its missing parts supplied by reference TRBV7-9 and TRBJ2-5, is DTGVSQNPRHKITKRGQNVTFRCDPISEHNRLYWYRQTLGQGPEFLTYFQNEAQLEKSRLLSDRFSAERPKGSFSTLEIQRTEQGDSAMYLCASSFPNPDRGRTYQETQYFGPGTRLLVL.

This clonotype was recorded at least ten times. J is TRBJ2-1 and V is TRBV5-4; weak D call: TRBD2 (6 bases). The CDR3 extends over 12 amino acids. V was trimmed by 2 bases and J by 9 bases, leaving 9 bases between them. Per germline, CDR1 SGHNT and CDR2 YYREEE (reference sequence). CDR3 DNA sequence: TGTGCCAGCAGCTTAAGGGGAGGTGAGCAGTTCTTC. Translating gives CASSLRGGEQFF.

The rearrangement links TRBV12-3 or TRBV12-4 to TRBJ2-2, with D maybe TRBD2 (6 bases). V was pared by 2 bases and J by 4 bases, with 14 bases between. The CDR3 length is 16 residues. This CDR3 reads CASSLYGGLSTGELFF. The CDR3 nucleotides are TGTGCCAGCAGTTTATATGGGGGGTTGAGCACCGGGGAGCTGTTTTTT.

The chain uses TRBV10-3 and TRBJ2-7, with TRBD1 as a possible D gene (6 bases). Trimming removed 6 bases from V and 5 bases from J, with 11 bases in between. The germline V gene encodes CDR1 ENHRY and CDR2 SYGVKD. CDR3 length: 12 amino acids. CDR3: CAISVGQNEQYF. DNA for the CDR3: TGTGCCATCAGCGTTGGACAGAACGAGCAGTACTTC.

The chain employs TRBV9 and TRBJ2-7, with a possible D match to TRBD1 (5 bases). Germline CDR1 and CDR2: SGDLS and YYNGEE. There are 14 residues in the CDR3. Trimming took off 0 bases at V and 2 bases at J, with 9 bases between the two ends. This chain's CDR3 is CASSVGQSPYEQYF. CDR3 in DNA: TGTGCCAGCAGCGTAGGACAGTCCCCCTACGAGCAGTACTTC.